This T cell receptor (beta chain) was sequenced during a study of beta chain features in type 1 diabetes. General study findings and limits: Among patients with Type 1 diabetes, TCRB CDR3s were moderately but significantly shorter in every one of the four CD4+ subsets.

All of the isolated RNA was reverse transcribed, so expressed TCRB transcripts were sequenced. Clones were sequenced by immunoSEQ multiplex PCR, and TCRdb holds only the in-frame ones, with some missing. The sample holds around 600,000 clones, 9.5% to 15% seen once. A remark on this clone: Its antigen is unidentified.

Sample: naive CD4+ T cells from blood. This sequence was found in a man between 25 and 39 years old with type 1 diabetes.

This chain's CDR3 is CASSQEISNQPQHF. CDR3 nucleotides: TGCGCCAGCAGCCAAGAAATTAGCAATCAGCCCCAGCATTTT. V usage is TRBV4-1 and J usage is TRBJ1-5; D is unclear. V lost 0 bases, J lost 0 bases, and 3 bases lay in between. This CDR3 region has 14 residues. Germline CDR1 and CDR2: MGHRA and YSYEKL.